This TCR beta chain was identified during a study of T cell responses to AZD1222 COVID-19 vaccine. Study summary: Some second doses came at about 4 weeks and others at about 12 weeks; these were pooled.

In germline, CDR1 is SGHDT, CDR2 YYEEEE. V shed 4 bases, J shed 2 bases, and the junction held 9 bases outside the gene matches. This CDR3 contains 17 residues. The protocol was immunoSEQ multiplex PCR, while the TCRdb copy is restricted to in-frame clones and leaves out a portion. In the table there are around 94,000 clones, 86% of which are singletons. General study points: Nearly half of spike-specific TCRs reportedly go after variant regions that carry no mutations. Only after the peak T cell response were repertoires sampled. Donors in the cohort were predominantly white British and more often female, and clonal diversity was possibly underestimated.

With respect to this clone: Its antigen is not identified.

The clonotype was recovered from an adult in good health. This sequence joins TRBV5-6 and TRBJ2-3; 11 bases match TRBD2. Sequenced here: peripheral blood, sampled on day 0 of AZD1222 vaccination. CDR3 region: CASSLLGTSGLTDTQYF. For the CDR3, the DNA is TGTGCCAGCAGCCTACTCGGGACTAGCGGACTCACAGATACGCAGTATTTT. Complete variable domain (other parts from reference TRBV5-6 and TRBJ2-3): DAGVTQSPTHLIKTRGQQVTLRCSPKSGHDTVSWYQQALGQGPQFIFQYYEEEERQRGNFPDRFSGHQFPNYSSELNVNALLLGDSALYLCASSLLGTSGLTDTQYFGPGTRLTVL.